This is a list of T cell receptor beta chains from one sample in a study of blood T cell repertoires in COVID-19. Profiling relied on immunoSEQ multiplex PCR, and the TCRdb table lists in-frame clones only, not all of them. The table shows about 480,000 clones, with approximately 87% occurring only once. The material sequenced was PBMCs or T cells enriched from blood (not recorded which). These receptors originate from a woman in her thirties or forties who had recovered from COVID-19. Each CDR3 is given with its conserved first and last residue. Each record gives: D gene, clone size, V gene, CDR3 length, J gene, CDR3 protein, CDR3 DNA. The D gene is left open where the match is weak. Some rows mark clone size as missing; the rest say once, few, many or name a class of expanded clone.

d_gene: TRBD2
abundance: -
v_gene: TRBV5-1
len: 16
j_gene: TRBJ2-1
CDR3aa: CASSPGGLAGYNEQFF
CDR3nt: TGCGCCAGCAGCCCAGGTGGATTAGCGGGATACAATGAGCAGTTCTTC

d_gene: TRBD1
abundance: -
v_gene: TRBV18
len: 15
j_gene: TRBJ1-2
CDR3aa: CASSPTTGGDYGYTF
CDR3nt: TGTGCCAGCTCACCAACGACAGGGGGAGACTATGGCTACACCTTC

d_gene: -
abundance: -
v_gene: TRBV4-3
len: 15
j_gene: TRBJ1-3
CDR3aa: CASSQVRGSGNTIYF
CDR3nt: TGCGCCAGCAGCCAAGTCAGGGGCTCTGGAAACACCATATATTTT

d_gene: -
abundance: -
v_gene: TRBV12-3/TRBV12-4
len: 13
j_gene: TRBJ1-5
CDR3aa: CASSPQGVQPQHF
CDR3nt: TGTGCCAGCAGTCCGCAGGGCGTTCAGCCCCAGCATTTT

d_gene: TRBD2
abundance: -
v_gene: TRBV27
len: 17
j_gene: TRBJ2-2
CDR3aa: CASRGLATTLNTGELFF
CDR3nt: TGTGCCAGCAGGGGACTAGCGACAACTTTGAACACCGGGGAGCTGTTTTTT

d_gene: -
abundance: -
v_gene: TRBV15
len: 15
j_gene: TRBJ1-5
CDR3aa: CATSGIQGIYQPQHF
CDR3nt: TGTGCCACCAGCGGAATACAGGGAATTTACCAGCCCCAGCATTTT

d_gene: TRBD1
abundance: -
v_gene: TRBV7-2
len: 16
j_gene: TRBJ1-2
CDR3aa: CASSPSTGGDSYGYTF
CDR3nt: TGTGCCAGCAGCCCTTCTACAGGGGGCGATAGCTATGGCTACACCTTC

d_gene: -
abundance: -
v_gene: TRBV9
len: 14
j_gene: TRBJ2-7
CDR3aa: CASSVDPSTHEQYF
CDR3nt: TGTGCCAGCAGCGTAGACCCTAGCACCCACGAGCAGTACTTC

d_gene: TRBD2
abundance: -
v_gene: TRBV9
len: 18
j_gene: TRBJ2-1
CDR3aa: CASSVKSPGGPGYNEQFF
CDR3nt: TGTGCCAGCAGCGTAAAATCCCCGGGGGGACCTGGCTACAATGAGCAGTTCTTC

d_gene: -
abundance: -
v_gene: TRBV4-3
len: 15
j_gene: TRBJ2-1
CDR3aa: CASSQDRTVYNEQFF
CDR3nt: TGCGCCAGCAGCCAAGATCGGACAGTATACAATGAGCAGTTCTTC

d_gene: TRBD1
abundance: -
v_gene: TRBV18
len: 17
j_gene: TRBJ1-2
CDR3aa: CASSPAEGALGLYGYTF
CDR3nt: TGTGCCAGCTCACCAGCTGAGGGGGCCCTCGGGCTCTATGGCTACACCTTC

d_gene: -
abundance: -
v_gene: TRBV7-2
len: 14
j_gene: TRBJ2-7
CDR3aa: CASSLRRDPYEQYF
CDR3nt: TGTGCCAGCAGCTTACGCAGGGATCCCTACGAGCAGTACTTC

d_gene: -
abundance: -
v_gene: TRBV20-1
len: 11
j_gene: TRBJ1-3
CDR3aa: CSANRGNTIYF
CDR3nt: TGCAGTGCTAACAGAGGAAACACCATATATTTT

d_gene: TRBD1
abundance: -
v_gene: TRBV6-5
len: 15
j_gene: TRBJ1-3
CDR3aa: CASSLTGGSGNTIYF
CDR3nt: TGTGCCAGCAGCCTCACAGGGGGATCTGGAAACACCATATATTTT

d_gene: TRBD1
abundance: -
v_gene: TRBV7-2
len: 15
j_gene: TRBJ1-2
CDR3aa: CASSLADRAHYGYTF
CDR3nt: TGTGCCAGCAGCTTAGCAGACAGGGCCCACTATGGCTACACCTTC

d_gene: TRBD1
abundance: -
v_gene: TRBV5-1
len: 13
j_gene: TRBJ2-1
CDR3aa: CASSGRGYNEQFF
CDR3nt: TGCGCCAGCAGCGGCAGGGGGTACAATGAGCAGTTCTTC

d_gene: -
abundance: -
v_gene: TRBV5-8
len: 13
j_gene: TRBJ1-1
CDR3aa: CASSLTENTEAFF
CDR3nt: TGTGCCAGCAGCTTGACAGAGAACACTGAAGCTTTCTTT

d_gene: TRBD1
abundance: -
v_gene: TRBV29-1
len: 11
j_gene: TRBJ1-2
CDR3aa: CSVAGGHGYTF
CDR3nt: TGCAGCGTTGCAGGGGGTCATGGCTACACCTTC

d_gene: -
abundance: -
v_gene: TRBV11-3
len: 13
j_gene: TRBJ1-1
CDR3aa: CASTPGKGLEAFF
CDR3nt: TGTGCCAGCACCCCTGGGAAGGGGTTGGAAGCTTTCTTT

d_gene: -
abundance: -
v_gene: TRBV27
len: 14
j_gene: TRBJ1-1
CDR3aa: CASSFEGLNTEAFF
CDR3nt: TGTGCCAGCAGTTTTGAGGGATTGAACACTGAAGCTTTCTTT

d_gene: -
abundance: few
v_gene: TRBV5-6
len: 15
j_gene: TRBJ2-7
CDR3aa: CASSVVGRLPYEQYF
CDR3nt: TGTGCCAGCAGCGTAGTCGGGAGACTCCCGTACGAGCAGTACTTC

d_gene: TRBD1
abundance: few
v_gene: TRBV6-5
len: 14
j_gene: TRBJ1-1
CDR3aa: CASRDRQGNTEAFF
CDR3nt: TGTGCCAGCAGGGATAGACAGGGGAACACTGAAGCTTTCTTT

d_gene: TRBD2
abundance: -
v_gene: TRBV4-3
len: 17
j_gene: TRBJ2-1
CDR3aa: CASSQDFLAGLYNEQFF
CDR3nt: TGCGCCAGCAGCCAAGATTTCCTAGCGGGACTTTACAATGAGCAGTTCTTC

d_gene: -
abundance: -
v_gene: TRBV5-1
len: 17
j_gene: TRBJ1-1
CDR3aa: CASSLGRDGLGNTEAFF
CDR3nt: TGCGCCAGCAGCTTGGGAAGAGACGGACTGGGGAACACTGAAGCTTTCTTT

d_gene: TRBD1
abundance: -
v_gene: TRBV6-5
len: 14
j_gene: TRBJ1-1
CDR3aa: CASAVGDSRLEAFF
CDR3nt: TGTGCCAGCGCGGTTGGGGACAGTCGATTGGAAGCTTTCTTT

d_gene: -
abundance: -
v_gene: TRBV4-3
len: 15
j_gene: TRBJ2-3
CDR3aa: CASSQDPLATDTQYF
CDR3nt: TGCGCCAGCAGCCAAGATCCCCTAGCCACAGATACGCAGTATTTT

d_gene: TRBD1
abundance: -
v_gene: TRBV7-2
len: 15
j_gene: TRBJ1-2
CDR3aa: CASSSRDRGPYGYTF
CDR3nt: TGTGCCAGCAGCTCCCGGGACAGGGGGCCTTATGGCTACACCTTC

d_gene: TRBD1
abundance: -
v_gene: TRBV5-1
len: 17
j_gene: TRBJ2-1
CDR3aa: CASSLGSGTGIYNEQFF
CDR3nt: TGCGCCAGCAGCTTGGGGTCCGGGACAGGGATCTACAATGAGCAGTTCTTC

d_gene: -
abundance: -
v_gene: TRBV7-2
len: 15
j_gene: TRBJ1-1
CDR3aa: CASSFTRDIRTEAFF
CDR3nt: TGTGCCAGCAGCTTCACCCGGGACATAAGAACTGAAGCTTTCTTT

d_gene: TRBD1
abundance: -
v_gene: TRBV18
len: 18
j_gene: TRBJ2-4
CDR3aa: CASSQTITGVLAKNIQYF
CDR3nt: TGTGCCAGCTCTCAAACGATTACAGGGGTCTTAGCCAAAAACATTCAGTACTTC

d_gene: -
abundance: -
v_gene: TRBV19
len: 15
j_gene: TRBJ2-4
CDR3aa: CASRGKGLVKNIQYF
CDR3nt: TGTGCCAGTAGGGGTAAGGGGCTGGTCAAAAACATTCAGTACTTC

d_gene: -
abundance: -
v_gene: TRBV5-1
len: 14
j_gene: TRBJ2-5
CDR3aa: CASSPGTPQETQYF
CDR3nt: TGCGCCAGCAGCCCCGGGACACCCCAAGAGACCCAGTACTTC

d_gene: TRBD1
abundance: -
v_gene: TRBV15
len: 18
j_gene: TRBJ2-5
CDR3aa: CATSRDAPRQGFVETQYF
CDR3nt: TGTGCCACCAGCAGAGATGCTCCCCGACAGGGGTTCGTGGAGACCCAGTACTTC

d_gene: -
abundance: -
v_gene: TRBV5-6
len: 14
j_gene: TRBJ1-2
CDR3aa: CASRRGGANYGYTF
CDR3nt: TGTGCCAGCAGGCGGGGGGGCGCTAACTATGGCTACACCTTC

d_gene: -
abundance: -
v_gene: TRBV7-9
len: 14
j_gene: TRBJ2-7
CDR3aa: CASSSAGTPYEQYF
CDR3nt: TGTGCCAGCAGCTCGGCCGGGACTCCCTACGAGCAGTACTTC

d_gene: -
abundance: -
v_gene: TRBV18
len: 17
j_gene: TRBJ2-4
CDR3aa: CASSPRGGQGWENIQYF
CDR3nt: TGTGCCAGCTCACCGCGAGGTGGGCAGGGATGGGAAAACATTCAGTACTTC

d_gene: -
abundance: -
v_gene: TRBV24-1
len: 12
j_gene: TRBJ1-2
CDR3aa: CATSTEFYGYTF
CDR3nt: TGTGCCACCAGTACAGAGTTCTATGGCTACACCTTC

d_gene: -
abundance: few
v_gene: TRBV9
len: 15
j_gene: TRBJ1-1
CDR3aa: CASSPQPNGDTEAFF
CDR3nt: TGTGCCAGCAGCCCGCAGCCCAACGGGGACACTGAAGCTTTCTTT

d_gene: TRBD1
abundance: once
v_gene: TRBV28
len: 14
j_gene: TRBJ2-2
CDR3aa: CASQGARDTGELFF
CDR3nt: TGTGCCTCTCAGGGGGCGCGGGACACCGGGGAGCTGTTTTTT

d_gene: TRBD1
abundance: -
v_gene: TRBV11-3
len: 12
j_gene: TRBJ2-7
CDR3aa: CASSPTGDEQYF
CDR3nt: TGTGCCAGCAGCCCTACAGGGGACGAGCAGTACTTC

d_gene: TRBD1
abundance: -
v_gene: TRBV11-2
len: 18
j_gene: TRBJ2-6
CDR3aa: CASSSLRDRVAGANVLTF
CDR3nt: TGTGCCAGCAGCTCCCTCCGGGACAGGGTTGCTGGGGCCAACGTCCTGACTTTC

d_gene: TRBD2
abundance: -
v_gene: TRBV2
len: 12
j_gene: TRBJ2-3
CDR3aa: CASGTTTDTQYF
CDR3nt: TGTGCCAGCGGGACTACCACAGATACGCAGTATTTT

d_gene: -
abundance: -
v_gene: TRBV29-1
len: 14
j_gene: TRBJ1-2
CDR3aa: CSVTATGVNYGYTF
CDR3nt: TGCAGCGTTACCGCGACAGGAGTGAACTATGGCTACACCTTC

d_gene: -
abundance: -
v_gene: TRBV3-1/TRBV3-2
len: 18
j_gene: TRBJ1-1
CDR3aa: CASSQKTGGRGVNTEAFF
CDR3nt: TGTGCCAGCAGCCAAAAGACCGGAGGCAGGGGAGTGAACACTGAAGCTTTCTTT

d_gene: -
abundance: -
v_gene: TRBV5-4
len: 15
j_gene: TRBJ2-1
CDR3aa: CASSLAGGSRNEQFF
CDR3nt: TGTGCCAGCAGCTTGGCCGGAGGGAGTCGGAATGAGCAGTTCTTC

d_gene: TRBD2
abundance: -
v_gene: TRBV6-2/TRBV6-3
len: 19
j_gene: TRBJ2-3
CDR3aa: CASSYPDLDDSGDTDTQYF
CDR3nt: TGTGCCAGCAGTTACCCGGACTTAGATGATAGCGGGGACACAGATACGCAGTATTTT

d_gene: TRBD1
abundance: -
v_gene: TRBV11-3
len: 15
j_gene: TRBJ2-7
CDR3aa: CASSFGQGSSYEQYF
CDR3nt: TGTGCCAGCAGCTTCGGACAGGGGAGCTCCTACGAGCAGTACTTC

d_gene: TRBD1
abundance: -
v_gene: TRBV18
len: 14
j_gene: TRBJ1-2
CDR3aa: CASSESTGVYGYTF
CDR3nt: TGTGCCAGCTCAGAGTCGACAGGGGTATATGGCTACACCTTC

d_gene: TRBD1
abundance: -
v_gene: TRBV28
len: 14
j_gene: TRBJ1-2
CDR3aa: CASRTPGQGNGYTF
CDR3nt: TGTGCCAGCAGAACTCCGGGACAGGGGAATGGCTACACCTTC

d_gene: -
abundance: -
v_gene: TRBV2
len: 14
j_gene: TRBJ1-5
CDR3aa: CASSRTEGGQPQHF
CDR3nt: TGTGCCAGCAGTAGGACAGAGGGTGGTCAGCCCCAGCATTTT

d_gene: TRBD1
abundance: -
v_gene: TRBV5-4
len: 15
j_gene: TRBJ2-1
CDR3aa: CASRPDRELYNEQFF
CDR3nt: TGTGCCAGCAGACCAGACAGGGAACTTTACAATGAGCAGTTCTTC

d_gene: TRBD1
abundance: -
v_gene: TRBV12-5
len: 13
j_gene: TRBJ1-1
CDR3aa: CASGFTGVTEAFF
CDR3nt: TGTGCTAGTGGTTTCACAGGGGTTACTGAAGCTTTCTTT

d_gene: TRBD2
abundance: -
v_gene: TRBV24-1
len: 14
j_gene: TRBJ2-1
CDR3aa: CATSGRGLAGEQFF
CDR3nt: TGTGCCACCAGTGGGCGCGGACTAGCTGGTGAGCAGTTCTTC

d_gene: -
abundance: -
v_gene: TRBV4-3
len: 16
j_gene: TRBJ2-1
CDR3aa: CASSQTSVPRDNEQFF
CDR3nt: TGCGCCAGCAGCCAAACCTCGGTTCCCAGGGACAATGAGCAGTTCTTC

d_gene: TRBD2
abundance: once
v_gene: TRBV6-5
len: 14
j_gene: TRBJ2-7
CDR3aa: CASSLLAGTREQYF
CDR3nt: TGTGCCAGCAGTCTACTAGCGGGAACCAGGGAGCAGTACTTC

d_gene: -
abundance: -
v_gene: TRBV18
len: 15
j_gene: TRBJ2-5
CDR3aa: CASSPQLAGQETQYF
CDR3nt: TGTGCCAGCTCACCACAGTTAGCTGGCCAAGAGACCCAGTACTTC

d_gene: TRBD2
abundance: -
v_gene: TRBV6-5
len: 14
j_gene: TRBJ2-1
CDR3aa: CASSYMGLADEQFF
CDR3nt: TGTGCCAGCAGTTACATGGGACTAGCGGATGAGCAGTTCTTC

d_gene: -
abundance: -
v_gene: TRBV25-1
len: 15
j_gene: TRBJ1-5
CDR3aa: CASSWGGFSNQPQHF
CDR3nt: TGTGCCAGCAGCTGGGGGGGGTTCTCGAATCAGCCCCAGCATTTT

d_gene: -
abundance: once
v_gene: TRBV3-1/TRBV3-2
len: 19
j_gene: TRBJ1-6
CDR3aa: CASSQGLWRYQKDNSPLHF
CDR3nt: TGTGCCAGCAGCCAAGGTTTGTGGCGGTACCAGAAAGATAATTCACCCCTCCACTTT

d_gene: -
abundance: -
v_gene: TRBV27
len: 14
j_gene: TRBJ1-1
CDR3aa: CASNPLQDRTEAFF
CDR3nt: TGTGCCAGCAATCCCTTACAGGATCGCACTGAAGCTTTCTTT